The 21 T cell receptor beta chains below come from one sample, sequenced in a study of T cell clones after liver transplantation. Measured with immunoSEQ multiplex PCR; TCRdb has only the in-frame clones, and not every one. The repertoire consists of 50,000 to 70,000 clones, with roughly 70% occurring once and the leading ten covering about 2.6%. The source material was CD4+ T cells from blood, sampled at the approximately 15-month timepoint. The receptors originated from a human patient who received a liver transplant. Some T cells may have come from the graft donor.

CDR3: CASSYGTTEETQYF. The CDR3 coding sequence is TGTGCCAGCAGCTATGGGACTACCGAAGAGACCCAGTACTTC. This sequence joins TRBV5-4 and TRBJ2-5; 7 bases are a match to TRBD2. The CDR3 length is 14 residues. Germline lookup yields CDR1 SGHNT and CDR2 YYREEE (reference sequence). J gave up 3 bases and V 3 bases, and 5 bases lay outside the gene matches.

This chain uses TRBV23-1 with TRBJ1-5; TRBD1 aligns across 7 bases. TRBV23-1 qualifies as an ORF whose function is uncertain. The CDR3 is 17 residues long. V was pared by 2 bases and J by 0 bases, with 7 bases of the junction left unmatched. The CDR3: CASSQRPRDSSNQPQHF. CDR3 in DNA: TGCGCCAGCAGTCAACGGCCCCGGGACAGTAGCAATCAGCCCCAGCATTTT.

CDR3 nucleotides: TGTGCCAGTAGTATTTCCAGTCGTCGGGAGACCCAGTACTTC. Protein: CASSISSRRETQYF. V is TRBV19 and J is TRBJ2-5; D is unresolved. V was pared by 3 bases and J by 5 bases, with 13 bases between. Germline lookup yields CDR1 LNHDA and CDR2 SQIVND (reference sequence). The CDR3 contains 14 residues.

The chain uses TRBV5-1 and TRBJ2-1; 7 bases line up with TRBD2. Unmatched junction bases numbered 10, after V lost 2 bases and J lost 8 bases. Looked up from germline, CDR1 is SGHRS and CDR2 is YFSETQ. The CDR3 covers 15 residues. The DNA for the CDR3 is TGCGCCAGCAGCTTTGGTCCAGCGGGAACGGATGAGCAGTTCTTC. It is translated as CASSFGPAGTDEQFF. The variable domain in full, completed from reference TRBV5-1 and TRBJ2-1, reads KAGVTQTPRYLIKTRGQQVTLSCSPISGHRSVSWYQQTPGQGLQFLFEYFSETQRNKGNFPGRFSGRQFSNSRSEMNVSTLELGDSALYLCASSFGPAGTDEQFFGPGTRLTVL.

The chain is built from TRBV19 and TRBJ1-5, with D perhaps matching TRBD1 (5 bases). The germline V and J ends were trimmed by 3 bases and 4 bases, with 13 bases remaining between them. CDR1 and CDR2 (germline): LNHDA, SQIVND (reference sequence). The CDR3 sequence is 15 residues long. The CDR3 is CASSIEVRGNQPQHF. CDR3 DNA sequence: TGTGCCAGTAGTATTGAAGTTCGGGGGAATCAGCCCCAGCATTTT.

This chain uses TRBV10-3 with TRBJ2-7; D gene unclear. V dropped 8 bases and J dropped 7 bases, with 21 bases sitting between them. The CDR3 runs to 14 residues. The germline gives CDR1 ENHRY, CDR2 SYGVKD. CDR3 protein: CAIPPLWALREQYV. The DNA of the CDR3 is TGTGCCATCCCCCCTCTTTGGGCGTTGCGAGAGCAGTACGTC.

V is TRBV5-1 and J is TRBJ2-2, with D uncertain. V lost 0 bases to trimming and J lost 6 bases, with 3 bases between them. CDR3 size: 12 residues. Per the germline V gene, CDR1 is SGHRS and CDR2 is YFSETQ. In DNA form, the CDR3 reads TGCGCCAGCAGCTTGGAGGCCGGGGAGCTGTTTTTT. It specifies CASSLEAGELFF.

This chain uses TRBV13 with TRBJ1-4; 7 bases match TRBD1. Germline V gene data show CDR1 as PRHDT and CDR2 as FYEKMQ (reference sequence). The CDR3 sequence is 14 residues long. V trimming: 4 bases; J trimming: 5 bases; junction bases outside the gene matches: 4. The CDR3 loop is CASSSRGVNEKLFF. For the CDR3, the DNA is TGTGCCAGCAGCTCCAGGGGGGTCAATGAAAAACTGTTTTTT.

The chain carries TRBV30 and TRBJ1-2; a weak D match, TRBD1 (5 bases). This CDR3 is built from 12 residues. Germline values: CDR1 GTSNPN, CDR2 SVGIG (reference sequence). The germline V and J ends were trimmed by 2 bases and 3 bases, with 7 bases remaining between them. CDR3 nucleotides: TGTGCCTGGAGTCGGGGGGACTATGGCTACACCTTC. Translation gives CAWSRGDYGYTF. The full variable domain, rest sourced from reference TRBV30 and TRBJ1-2, is SQTIHQWPATLVQPVGSPLSLECTVEGTSNPNLYWYRQAAGRGLQLLFYSVGIGQISSEVPQNLSASRPQDRQFILSSKKLLLSDSGFYLCAWSRGDYGYTFGSGTRLTVV.

The rearrangement joins TRBV4-2 to TRBJ2-1; 9 bases line up with TRBD1. Germline V gene data show CDR1 as LGHNA and CDR2 as YNFKEQ. With V trimmed by 4 bases and J by 5 bases, 6 bases remained unmatched. The CDR3 has 15 residues. DNA for the CDR3: TGTGCCAGCAGCCCAGCCGGGACAGGGAACAATGAGCAGTTCTTC. It yields the protein CASSPAGTGNNEQFF.

This clone has more than one count but fewer than ten. CDR3 in DNA: TGTGCCAGCAGTTCTTCCGGGACGGTGGGCTCTGGAAACACCATATATTTT. This gives the protein CASSSSGTVGSGNTIYF. This chain joins TRBV28 and TRBJ1-3; possibly TRBD1 for D (5 bases). V lost 4 bases to trimming and J lost 0 bases, with 16 bases between them. Germline V gene data show CDR1 as MDHEN and CDR2 as SYDVKM. The CDR3 extends over 17 amino acids. The full variable domain, its missing parts supplied by reference TRBV28 and TRBJ1-3, is DVKVTQSSRYLVKRTGEKVFLECVQDMDHENMFWYRQDPGLGLRLIYFSYDVKMKEKGDIPEGYSVSREKKERFSLILESASTNQTSMYLCASSSSGTVGSGNTIYFGEGSWLTVV.

The chain links TRBV7-9 to TRBJ2-3; TRBD2 is a possible D gene (5 bases). The CDR3 extends over 12 amino acids. The germline V and J ends were trimmed by 5 bases and 11 bases, with 14 bases remaining between them. Germline V gene lookup returns CDR1 SEHNR and CDR2 FQNEAQ (reference sequence). Here the CDR3 DNA reads TGTGCCAGCAGCGTGGACTCTCGGCTGCAGTATTTT. This sequence encodes CASSVDSRLQYF.

This clone appeared a single time. This chain joins TRBV14 and TRBJ2-1, with D unclear. Germline V gene sequence: CDR1 SGHDN, CDR2 FVKESK. V lost 0 bases and J 10 bases, leaving 10 bases between the germline ends. This CDR3 spans 13 amino acids. The CDR3 loop reads CASSQERVSEQFF. The DNA of the CDR3 is TGTGCCAGCAGCCAAGAAAGGGTCAGCGAGCAGTTCTTC.

This chain uses TRBV6-6 with TRBJ1-5, with D uncertain. This CDR3 spans 15 amino acids. V lost 0 bases to trimming and J lost 0 bases, with 6 bases between them. CDR1 and CDR2 from the germline V gene are MNHNY and SVGAGI (reference sequence). This chain's CDR3 is CASSYSGISNQPQHF. Here the CDR3 DNA reads TGTGCCAGCAGTTACTCAGGGATTAGCAATCAGCCCCAGCATTTT.

In DNA, the CDR3 is TGTGCCAGCACCAAAACGCCGCAGGGGGCCTACGAGCAGTACTTC. Translation gives CASTKTPQGAYEQYF. The chain combines TRBV28 with TRBJ2-7, with 7 positions matching TRBD1. There are 15 residues in the CDR3. V was pared by 7 bases and J by 2 bases, with 11 bases of the junction left unmatched. Per germline, CDR1 MDHEN and CDR2 SYDVKM.

This clone has a handful of counts. V gene TRBV5-1 combines with J gene TRBJ1-3, with D possibly being TRBD1 (6 bases). Germline values: CDR1 SGHRS, CDR2 YFSETQ. This CDR3 region has 18 residues. Trimming took 0 bases from V and 1 from J, leaving 17 bases between them. The CDR3 loop is CASSLGPQGSRSGNTIYF. The CDR3 bases are TGCGCCAGCAGCTTGGGCCCACAGGGTTCAAGATCTGGAAACACCATATATTTT.

The CDR3 spells CASSYGADSYNEQFF. The CDR3 DNA sequence: TGTGCCAGCAGTTATGGAGCGGATTCCTACAATGAGCAGTTCTTC. The genes are TRBV6-5 and TRBJ2-1; a possible D gene is TRBD2 (5 bases). This CDR3 spans 15 amino acids. From germline, CDR1 is MNHEY and CDR2 SVGAGI. V lost 3 bases to trimming and J lost 1 base, with 10 bases between them.

This rearrangement joins TRBV7-8 to TRBJ2-2; 8 bases are shared with TRBD1. With V trimmed by 5 bases and J by 1 base, 9 bases remained unmatched. The CDR3 is made up of 17 amino acids. Germline CDR1 reads SGHVS; CDR2 reads FQNEAQ. The CDR3, as DNA: TGTGCCAGCAGCCATTGGGGTGGGACAGGGAACACCGGGGAGCTGTTTTTT. This translates into CASSHWGGTGNTGELFF.

The V gene is TRBV5-6, the J gene TRBJ1-5; 7 positions agree with TRBD1. This CDR3 is 15 amino acids long. V trimming: 0 bases; J trimming: 6 bases; junction bases outside the gene matches: 6. Germline-derived CDR1 and CDR2 are SGHDT and YYEEEE. CDR3 sequence reads: CASSLARQGTQPQHF. The CDR3, as DNA: TGTGCCAGCAGCTTGGCGAGACAGGGAACTCAGCCCCAGCATTTT.

There are many counts of this clone. The chain uses TRBV5-1 and TRBJ1-6; 7 nucleotides agree with TRBD1. The junction had 4 bases not matched to a gene; V was cut back by 4 bases and J by 6 bases. The CDR3 loop spans 14 amino acids. CDR1 and CDR2 (germline): SGHRS, YFSETQ. The CDR3 loop is CASSGGGPNSPLHF. The CDR3 region has the DNA TGCGCCAGCAGCGGAGGGGGCCCTAATTCACCCCTCCACTTT.

V is TRBV6-5 and J is TRBJ2-1; no clear D. The CDR3 sequence is 14 residues long. V lost 5 bases to trimming and J lost 0 bases, with 8 bases between them. Germline loops: CDR1 MNHEY, CDR2 SVGAGI. CDR3 protein: CASSGQSSYNEQFF. The CDR3 bases are TGTGCCAGCAGTGGTCAGAGCTCCTACAATGAGCAGTTCTTC.